These T cell receptor beta chains were read from a single sample in a study of T cell repertoires in cytomegalovirus infection. TCRdb re-derived calls from the reads in MiXCR, one entry per CDR3 protein. The sample contains fewer than 400,000 distinct CDR3 sequences, 15% to 20% of which appear only once. The material sequenced was PBMCs. The receptors stem from a human donor in good health (CMV status not recorded). Some clones in this sample may be carry-over from other donors' samples. CDR3s include the opening cysteine and the closing phenylalanine or tryptophan. The D gene is left open where the match is weak. A clone size is listed for some rows: how often the clone was seen (once, few, many), or a class if it is expanded.

>TRBV5-4|14|TRBJ2-5|NA|many
TGTGCCAGCAGTTTAAATCGGGGGATAATAACCCAGTACTTC
CASSLNRGIITQYF
>TRBV20-1|11|TRBJ2-5|NA|NA
TGCAGTGCGATAATCCAGGAGACCCAGTACTTC
CSAIIQETQYF
>TRBV7-9|16|TRBJ2-7|TRBD2|few
TGTGCCAGCAGCTTAGAGGGCGGGAGGGGCTATTACGAGCAGTACTTC
CASSLEGGRGYYEQYF
>TRBV7-2|18|TRBJ2-4|NA|many
TGTGCCAGCAGCCCGGCGGGCTCTTCGCCTCTAGCCAAAAACATTCAGTACTTC
CASSPAGSSPLAKNIQYF
>TRBV7-8|13|TRBJ2-2|NA|few
TGTGCCAGCCAGCTTATAGTTCCCGGGGAGCTGTTTTTT
CASQLIVPGELFF
>TRBV7-8|13|TRBJ1-1|NA|many
TGTGCCAGCAGCTTCGCAGGCTACACTGAAGCTTTCTTT
CASSFAGYTEAFF
>TRBV3-1|15|TRBJ2-1|TRBD2|NA
TGTGCCAGCAGCCAAGTAACTAGCGGGAGGAATGAGCAGTTCTTC
CASSQVTSGRNEQFF
>TRBV12-3/TRBV12-4|15|TRBJ2-4|NA|NA
TGTGCCAGCAGTCCTCGGGGAGGTGTCAAAAACATTCAGTACTTC
CASSPRGGVKNIQYF
>TRBV6-2/TRBV6-3|16|TRBJ1-6|NA|many
TGTGCCAGCAGTTACACCGCCGGAGGGATTGATTCACCCCTCCACTTT
CASSYTAGGIDSPLHF
>TRBV20-1|15|TRBJ2-2|TRBD2|NA
TGCAGTGCTCCTATCGGCGGGAGCGGTCCCGGGGAGCTGTTTTTT
CSAPIGGSGPGELFF
>TRBV19|15|TRBJ1-2|NA|few
TGTGCCAGTAGTATCCCGAGAGCCCAATTCCGTGGCTACACCTTC
CASSIPRAQFRGYTF
>TRBV5-6|16|TRBJ2-2|NA|NA
TGTGCCAGCAGCTTTGGGCAGTTTGGGTACACCGGGGAGCTGTTTTTT
CASSFGQFGYTGELFF
>TRBV20-1|15|TRBJ2-5|TRBD2|few
TGCAGTGCTAGACGGGGGGGGGGGTTTTCGGAGACCCAGTACTTC
CSARRGGGFSETQYF
>TRBV7-2|15|TRBJ1-5|NA|NA
TGTGCCAGCAGCTGGTCACAGGGTTTGGGGCAGCCCCAGCATTTT
CASSWSQGLGQPQHF
>TRBV29-1|15|TRBJ2-3|TRBD2|NA
TGCAGCGTTGATCGGCTAGCGGGAAACACAGATACGCAGTATTTT
CSVDRLAGNTDTQYF
>TRBV7-2|17|TRBJ1-6|NA|few
TGTGCCAGCAGCAAGGACAGTTATTTCTCCTATAATTCACCCCTCCACTTT
CASSKDSYFSYNSPLHF
>TRBV5-6|13|TRBJ1-3|NA|NA
TGTGCCAGCAGCTTGGGCAGGAAGAACACCATATATTTT
CASSLGRKNTIYF
>TRBV19|16|TRBJ2-3|TRBD1|NA
TGTGCCAGTAGTCCCCGCCCGGGGACAGACACAGATACGCAGTATTTT
CASSPRPGTDTDTQYF
>TRBV10-3|16|TRBJ2-1|NA|few
TGTGCCATCAGTGAGGCCTTGGCCGGGTCCGGAGATGAGCAGTTCTTC
CAISEALAGSGDEQFF
>TRBV6-4|15|TRBJ2-1|TRBD2|NA
TGTGCCAGCAGAGGGGCTAGCGGGAGACCCCCTGAGCAGTTCTTC
CASRGASGRPPEQFF
>TRBV7-8|12|TRBJ2-5|NA|few
TGTGCCAGCAGCCAACGCGGAGAGACCCAGTACTTC
CASSQRGETQYF
>TRBV10-3|14|TRBJ1-1|NA|few
TGTGCCATCAGGGGAAGCGGGATGAACACTGAAGCTTTCTTT
CAIRGSGMNTEAFF
>TRBV28|14|TRBJ1-2|NA|few
TGTGCCAGCAGCCCACAGGTTCCTAACTATGGCTACACCTTC
CASSPQVPNYGYTF
>TRBV2|13|TRBJ2-1|NA|NA
TGTGCTCTGGTCCGGGGGTCGGGGAATGAGCAGTTCTTC
CALVRGSGNEQFF
>TRBV6-2/TRBV6-3|13|TRBJ2-5|TRBD1|many
TGTGCCAGCAGCAGGGACAGCCAAGAGACCCAGTACTTC
CASSRDSQETQYF
>TRBV19|15|TRBJ2-6|TRBD2|many
TGTGCCACCGCGACTAGCGGGGCTGGGGCCAACGTCCTGACTTTC
CATATSGAGANVLTF
>TRBV2|16|TRBJ2-7|TRBD1|NA
TGTGCCAGCAAACGGGCCCTGGTAGACAGGGGCTACGAGCAGTACTTC
CASKRALVDRGYEQYF
>TRBV15|13|TRBJ1-1|NA|NA
TGTGCCACCGGTACTAGGGAGAACACTGAAGCTTTCTTT
CATGTRENTEAFF
>TRBV6-2/TRBV6-3|18|TRBJ2-1|TRBD2|few
TGTGCCAGTCTCGATCTTAGGGGTAGCGGGAGGTCCTACAATGAGCAGTTCTTC
CASLDLRGSGRSYNEQFF
>TRBV2|14|TRBJ2-5|NA|few
TGTGCCACCACCCTATTGACAGGACAAGAGACCCAGTACTTC
CATTLLTGQETQYF
>TRBV10-1|12|TRBJ1-6|TRBD1|NA
TGCGCCAGCCTTGGACAGGGGAAACCCCTCCACTTT
CASLGQGKPLHF
>TRBV7-9|15|TRBJ2-7|NA|many
TGTGCCAGCAGCTTAAACCCCGGGATTCCCTACGAGCAGTACTTC
CASSLNPGIPYEQYF
>TRBV7-2|17|TRBJ1-1|TRBD1|many
TGTGCCAGCAGCTCCGACAGGGTCTCAAACTTGAACACTGAAGCTTTCTTT
CASSSDRVSNLNTEAFF
>TRBV7-2|12|TRBJ2-7|NA|NA
TGTGCCAGCAGCTTGTTCGAGAACGAGCAGTACTTC
CASSLFENEQYF
>TRBV28|13|TRBJ1-5|TRBD1|many
TGTGCCAGCAGGAGGACAGGCTTTCAGCCCCAGCATTTT
CASRRTGFQPQHF
>TRBV6-6|14|TRBJ1-3|NA|few
TGTGCCAGCAGAACCCCCCAATCTGGAAACACCATATATTTT
CASRTPQSGNTIYF
>TRBV19|16|TRBJ1-2|NA|NA
TGTGCCAGTAGTAGCCGGGTGGCCGGACATAGGTATGGCTACACCTTC
CASSSRVAGHRYGYTF
>TRBV12-3/TRBV12-4|16|TRBJ1-5|TRBD1|NA
TGTGCCAGCAGTTTAAAGGGGGGCCAGGGGGATCAGCCCCAGCATTTT
CASSLKGGQGDQPQHF
>TRBV7-2|14|TRBJ1-1|TRBD1|many
TGTGCCAGCAGCCAGAGGACAGGACGTACTGAAGCTTTCTTT
CASSQRTGRTEAFF
>TRBV10-3|13|TRBJ1-5|TRBD1|few
TGTGCCATCAGGGGGACAGACGGTCAGCCCCAGCATTTT
CAIRGTDGQPQHF
>TRBV12-3/TRBV12-4|16|TRBJ2-7|NA|many
TGTGCCAGCAGTTTAACCCTAGGAGGGAGCTCCTACGAGCAGTACTTC
CASSLTLGGSSYEQYF
>TRBV7-2|14|TRBJ1-1|TRBD1|many
TGTGCCTCAAAAGGACAGGGAGGGAGCACTGAAGCTTTCTTT
CASKGQGGSTEAFF
>TRBV9|14|TRBJ2-1|NA|NA
TGTGCCAGCAGCGTAGGGAACTCCTACAATGAGCAGTTCTTC
CASSVGNSYNEQFF
>TRBV29-1|14|TRBJ2-1|NA|few
TGCAGCGTTGAAGGTGTAGGAGTTGGCAATGAGCAGTTCTTC
CSVEGVGVGNEQFF
>TRBV7-6|14|TRBJ2-5|NA|few
TGTGCCAGCAGCCTGGCCCCAACCCAAGAGACCCAGTACTTC
CASSLAPTQETQYF
>TRBV7-6|16|TRBJ1-4|NA|many
TGTGCCAGCAGCTCCTCTGTGCTGGCGACTAATGAAAAACTGTTTTTT
CASSSSVLATNEKLFF
>TRBV7-8|15|TRBJ2-1|TRBD2|many
TGTGCCAGCAGCTTCGGGACTAGCTTGGGAAATGAGCAGTTCTTC
CASSFGTSLGNEQFF
>TRBV19|15|TRBJ2-5|NA|NA
TGTGCCAGTAGTCCCAGGAATGTAGGCCAAGAGACCCAGTACTTC
CASSPRNVGQETQYF
>TRBV7-2|16|TRBJ2-3|TRBD2|few
TGTGCCAGCAGCTTCACGAGGACTAGCGTCACAGATACGCAGTATTTT
CASSFTRTSVTDTQYF
>TRBV5-4|13|TRBJ2-7|TRBD1|NA
TGTGCCAGCAGTTCTCAGGGGGTCGACGAGCAGTACTTC
CASSSQGVDEQYF
>TRBV28|15|TRBJ2-3|NA|few
TGTGCCAGCAGTTTCCCAAGCGAGCTCACAGATACGCAGTATTTT
CASSFPSELTDTQYF
>TRBV7-9|12|TRBJ2-2|NA|many
TGTGCCAGCAGCTTGAGTGTCGGGGAGCTGTTTTTT
CASSLSVGELFF
>TRBV7-2|15|TRBJ1-5|TRBD1|many
TGTGCCAGCAGCTTTCAGGGGGTGGCTGGTCAGCCCCAGCATTTT
CASSFQGVAGQPQHF
>TRBV2|15|TRBJ2-5|TRBD1|NA
TGTGCCAGCGGCTGGATGAGGGGACAGCAAGAGACCCAGTACTTC
CASGWMRGQQETQYF
>TRBV20-1|15|TRBJ2-1|TRBD2|NA
TGCAGTGCTAACTTGGCGGGAGGGGTCGGAAATGAGCAGTTCTTC
CSANLAGGVGNEQFF